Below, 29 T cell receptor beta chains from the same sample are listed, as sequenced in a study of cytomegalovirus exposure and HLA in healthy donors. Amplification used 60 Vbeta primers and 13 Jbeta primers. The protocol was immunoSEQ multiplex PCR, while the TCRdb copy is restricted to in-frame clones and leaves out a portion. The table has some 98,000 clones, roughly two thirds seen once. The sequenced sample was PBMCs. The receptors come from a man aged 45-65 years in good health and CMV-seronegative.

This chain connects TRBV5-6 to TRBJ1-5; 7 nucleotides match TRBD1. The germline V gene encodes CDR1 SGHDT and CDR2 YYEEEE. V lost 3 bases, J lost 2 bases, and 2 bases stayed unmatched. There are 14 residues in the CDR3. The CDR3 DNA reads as TGTGCCAGCAGCTCGACAGGGCGCAATCAGCCCCAGCATTTT. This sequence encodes CASSSTGRNQPQHF.

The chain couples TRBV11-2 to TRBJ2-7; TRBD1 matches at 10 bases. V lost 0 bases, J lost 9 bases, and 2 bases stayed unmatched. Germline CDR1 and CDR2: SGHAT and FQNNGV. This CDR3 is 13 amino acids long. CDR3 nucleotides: TGTGCCAGCAGCTTAGATCGGGACAGGGGGCAGTACTTC. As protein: CASSLDRDRGQYF.

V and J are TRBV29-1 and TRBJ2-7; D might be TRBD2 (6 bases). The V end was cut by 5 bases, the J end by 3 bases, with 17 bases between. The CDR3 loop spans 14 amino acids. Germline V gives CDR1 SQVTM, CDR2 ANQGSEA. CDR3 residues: CSVSTPTSHYEQYF. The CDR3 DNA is TGCAGCGTTTCCACCCCTACTAGCCACTACGAGCAGTACTTC.

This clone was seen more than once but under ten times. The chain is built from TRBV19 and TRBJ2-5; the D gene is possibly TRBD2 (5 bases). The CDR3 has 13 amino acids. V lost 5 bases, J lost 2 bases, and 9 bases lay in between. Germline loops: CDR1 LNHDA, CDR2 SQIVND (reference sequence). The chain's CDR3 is CASSGGLQETQYF. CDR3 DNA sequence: TGTGCCAGTAGTGGTGGACTGCAAGAGACCCAGTACTTC.

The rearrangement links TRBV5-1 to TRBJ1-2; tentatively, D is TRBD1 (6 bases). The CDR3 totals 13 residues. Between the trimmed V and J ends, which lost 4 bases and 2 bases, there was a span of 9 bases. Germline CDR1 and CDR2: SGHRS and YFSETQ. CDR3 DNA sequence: TGCGCCAGCAGCCACAGGGAAAACTATGGCTACACCTTC. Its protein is CASSHRENYGYTF.

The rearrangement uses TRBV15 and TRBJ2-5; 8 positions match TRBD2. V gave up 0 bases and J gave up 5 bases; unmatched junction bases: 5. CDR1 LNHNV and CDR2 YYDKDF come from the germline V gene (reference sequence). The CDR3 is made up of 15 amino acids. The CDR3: CATSRDREGVETQYF. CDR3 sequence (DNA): TGTGCCACCAGCAGAGATCGGGAGGGGGTTGAGACCCAGTACTTC.

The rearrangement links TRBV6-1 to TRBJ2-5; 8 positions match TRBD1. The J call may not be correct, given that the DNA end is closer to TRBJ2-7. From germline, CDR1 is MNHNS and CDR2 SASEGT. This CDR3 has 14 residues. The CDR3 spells CASSEFQGASEQYF. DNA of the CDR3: TGTGCCAGCAGTGAATTTCAGGGGGCTAGCGAGCAGTACTTC.

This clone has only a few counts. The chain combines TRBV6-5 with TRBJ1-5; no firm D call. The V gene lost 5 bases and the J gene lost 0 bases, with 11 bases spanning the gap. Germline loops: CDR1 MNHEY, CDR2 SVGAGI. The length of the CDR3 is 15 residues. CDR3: CASSAGSNSNQPQHF. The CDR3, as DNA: TGTGCCAGCAGTGCGGGCAGTAATAGCAATCAGCCCCAGCATTTT.

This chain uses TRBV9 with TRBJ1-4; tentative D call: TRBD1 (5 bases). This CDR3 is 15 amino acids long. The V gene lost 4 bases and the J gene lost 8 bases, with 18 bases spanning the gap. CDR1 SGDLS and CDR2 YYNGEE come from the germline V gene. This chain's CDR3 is CASSPSGGTREKLFF. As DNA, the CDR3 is TGTGCCAGCAGCCCATCGGGGGGGACTAGGGAAAAACTGTTTTTT.

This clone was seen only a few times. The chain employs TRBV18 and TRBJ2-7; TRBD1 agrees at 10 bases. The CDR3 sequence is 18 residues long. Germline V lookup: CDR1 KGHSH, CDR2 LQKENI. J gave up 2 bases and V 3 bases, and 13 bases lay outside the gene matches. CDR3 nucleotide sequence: TGTGCCAGCTCACCCGGGACAGGGGCTCATCCCAACGCCTACGAGCAGTACTTC. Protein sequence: CASSPGTGAHPNAYEQYF.

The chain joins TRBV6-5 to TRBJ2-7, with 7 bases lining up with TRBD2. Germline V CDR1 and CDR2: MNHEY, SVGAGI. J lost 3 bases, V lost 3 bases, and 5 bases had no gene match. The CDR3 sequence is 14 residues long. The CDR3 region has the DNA TGTGCCAGCAGTTATTCTGGCGGGGGCTACGAGCAGTACTTC. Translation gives CASSYSGGGYEQYF.

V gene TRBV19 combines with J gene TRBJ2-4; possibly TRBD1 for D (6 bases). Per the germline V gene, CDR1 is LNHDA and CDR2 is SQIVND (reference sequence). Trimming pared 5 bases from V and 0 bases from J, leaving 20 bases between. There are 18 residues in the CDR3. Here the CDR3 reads CASSYRQDGGTAKNIQYF. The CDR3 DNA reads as TGTGCCAGTAGTTACCGACAGGACGGTGGGACAGCCAAAAACATTCAGTACTTC.

The CDR3 DNA sequence: TGTGCCAGCAGCACCCGGACAGGAGCCTACAATGAGCAGTTCTTC. This codes for CASSTRTGAYNEQFF. This sequence joins TRBV13 and TRBJ2-1; 7 bases map to TRBD1. CDR1 and CDR2 (germline): PRHDT, FYEKMQ (reference sequence). Germline trimming cut 5 bases from V and 2 bases from J; bases unmatched to any gene: 6. This CDR3 comprises 15 residues.

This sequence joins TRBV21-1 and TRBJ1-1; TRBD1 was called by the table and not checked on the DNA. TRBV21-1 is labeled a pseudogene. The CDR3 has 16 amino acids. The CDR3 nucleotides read TGTGCCAGCAGCCCCGGCCAGGGGCCCTTGAACACTGAAGCTTTCTTT. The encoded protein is CASSPGQGPLNTEAFF.

The CDR3 sequence: CASSVRTSSEQYF. CDR3 nucleotides: TGTGCCAGCAGCGTACGGACATCGTCCGAGCAGTACTTC. The chain combines TRBV14 with TRBJ2-7; D possibly corresponds to TRBD1 (5 bases). V lost 5 bases and J 6 bases, leaving 14 bases between the germline ends. From germline, CDR1 is SGHDN and CDR2 FVKESK. This CDR3 has 13 residues.

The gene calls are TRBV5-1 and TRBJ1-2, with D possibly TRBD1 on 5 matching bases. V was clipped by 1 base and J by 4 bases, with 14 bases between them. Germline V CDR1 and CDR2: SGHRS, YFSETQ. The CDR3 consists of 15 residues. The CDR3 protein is CASSLWEGMSYGYTF. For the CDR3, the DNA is TGCGCCAGCAGCTTGTGGGAGGGGATGTCCTATGGCTACACCTTC.

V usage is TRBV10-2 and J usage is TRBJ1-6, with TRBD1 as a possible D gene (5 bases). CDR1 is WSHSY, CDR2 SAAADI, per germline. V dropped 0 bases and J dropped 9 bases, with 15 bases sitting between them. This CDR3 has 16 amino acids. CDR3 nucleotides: TGCGCCAGCAGTGAGTCGATGTATGGGGCTGGTTCACCCCTCCACTTT. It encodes CASSESMYGAGSPLHF.

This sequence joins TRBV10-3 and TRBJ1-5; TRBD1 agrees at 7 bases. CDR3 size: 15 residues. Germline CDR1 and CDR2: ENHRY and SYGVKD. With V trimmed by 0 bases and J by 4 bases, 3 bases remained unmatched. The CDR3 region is CAISESGTENQPQHF. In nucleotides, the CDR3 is TGTGCCATCAGTGAGTCTGGGACAGAAAATCAGCCCCAGCATTTT.

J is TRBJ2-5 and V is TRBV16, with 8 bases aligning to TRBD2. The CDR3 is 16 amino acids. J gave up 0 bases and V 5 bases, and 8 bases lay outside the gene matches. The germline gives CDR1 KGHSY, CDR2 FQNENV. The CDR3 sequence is CASSSGTRAYQETQYF. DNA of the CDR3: TGTGCCAGCAGCTCCGGGACTAGGGCATACCAAGAGACCCAGTACTTC.

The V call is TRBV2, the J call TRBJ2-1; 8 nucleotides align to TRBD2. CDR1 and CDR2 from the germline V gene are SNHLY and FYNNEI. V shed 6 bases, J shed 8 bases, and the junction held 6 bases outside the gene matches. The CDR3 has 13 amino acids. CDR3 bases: TGTGCCAGCAGCGGGAGGGAAAGGGATGAGCAGTTCTTC. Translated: CASSGRERDEQFF.

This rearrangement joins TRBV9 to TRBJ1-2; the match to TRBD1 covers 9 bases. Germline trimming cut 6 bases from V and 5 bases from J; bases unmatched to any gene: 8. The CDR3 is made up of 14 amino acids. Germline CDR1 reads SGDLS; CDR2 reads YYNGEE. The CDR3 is CASNPTGGGYGYTF. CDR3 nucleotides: TGTGCCAGCAACCCAACAGGGGGCGGTTATGGCTACACCTTC.

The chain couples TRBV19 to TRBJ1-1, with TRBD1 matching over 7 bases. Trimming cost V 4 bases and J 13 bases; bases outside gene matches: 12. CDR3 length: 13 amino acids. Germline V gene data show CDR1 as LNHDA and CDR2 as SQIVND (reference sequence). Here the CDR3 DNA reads TGTGCCAGTAGTAACGGACAGGCGCCTCGGTTTTTCTTT. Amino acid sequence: CASSNGQAPRFFF.

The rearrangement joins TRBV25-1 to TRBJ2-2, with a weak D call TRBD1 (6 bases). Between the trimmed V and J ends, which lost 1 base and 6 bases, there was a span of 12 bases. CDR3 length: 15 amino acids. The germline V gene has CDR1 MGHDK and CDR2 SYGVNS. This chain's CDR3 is CASSEWDTAAGELFF. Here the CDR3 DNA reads TGTGCCAGCAGTGAATGGGACACCGCGGCCGGGGAGCTGTTTTTT.

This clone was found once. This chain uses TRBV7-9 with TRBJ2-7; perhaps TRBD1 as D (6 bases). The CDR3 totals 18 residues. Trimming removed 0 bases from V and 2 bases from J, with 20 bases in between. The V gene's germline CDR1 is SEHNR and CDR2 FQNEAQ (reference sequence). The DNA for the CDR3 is TGTGCCAGCAGCTTAGCTCAGCAGGCTGGACAGAAGGCCTACGAGCAGTACTTC. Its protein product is CASSLAQQAGQKAYEQYF.

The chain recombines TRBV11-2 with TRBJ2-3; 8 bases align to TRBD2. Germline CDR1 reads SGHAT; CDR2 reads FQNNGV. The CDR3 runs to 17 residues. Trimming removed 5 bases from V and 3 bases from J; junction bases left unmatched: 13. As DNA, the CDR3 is TGTGCCAGCAGCCCAACGACCTTGGCGGGGGGAACAGATACGCAGTATTTT. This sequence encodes CASSPTTLAGGTDTQYF.

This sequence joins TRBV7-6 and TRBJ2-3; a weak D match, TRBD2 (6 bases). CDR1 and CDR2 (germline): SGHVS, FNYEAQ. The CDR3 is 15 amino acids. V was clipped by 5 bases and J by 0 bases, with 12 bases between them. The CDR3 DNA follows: TGTGCCAGCAGCGGCGGGCGGGGAAGCACAGATACGCAGTATTTT. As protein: CASSGGRGSTDTQYF.

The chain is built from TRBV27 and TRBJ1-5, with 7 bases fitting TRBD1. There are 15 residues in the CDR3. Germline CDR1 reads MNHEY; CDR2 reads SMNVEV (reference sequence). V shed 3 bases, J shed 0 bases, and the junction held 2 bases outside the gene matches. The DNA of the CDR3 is TGTGCCAGCAGTTTCCAGGGGGTTAGCAATCAGCCCCAGCATTTT. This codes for CASSFQGVSNQPQHF.

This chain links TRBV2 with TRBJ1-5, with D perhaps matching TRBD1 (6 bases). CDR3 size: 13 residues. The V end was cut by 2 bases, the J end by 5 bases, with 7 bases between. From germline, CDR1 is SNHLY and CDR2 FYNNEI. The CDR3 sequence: CASSEQGHQPQHF. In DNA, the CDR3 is TGTGCCAGCAGTGAACAGGGGCATCAGCCCCAGCATTTT.

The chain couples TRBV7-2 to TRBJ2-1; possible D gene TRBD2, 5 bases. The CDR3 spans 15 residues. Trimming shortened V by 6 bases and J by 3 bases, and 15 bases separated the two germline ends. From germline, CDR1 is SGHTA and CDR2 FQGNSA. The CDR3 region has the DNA TGTGCCAGCAGAAAAGGAGGCTATCTCTACAATGAGCAGTTCTTC. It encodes CASRKGGYLYNEQFF.